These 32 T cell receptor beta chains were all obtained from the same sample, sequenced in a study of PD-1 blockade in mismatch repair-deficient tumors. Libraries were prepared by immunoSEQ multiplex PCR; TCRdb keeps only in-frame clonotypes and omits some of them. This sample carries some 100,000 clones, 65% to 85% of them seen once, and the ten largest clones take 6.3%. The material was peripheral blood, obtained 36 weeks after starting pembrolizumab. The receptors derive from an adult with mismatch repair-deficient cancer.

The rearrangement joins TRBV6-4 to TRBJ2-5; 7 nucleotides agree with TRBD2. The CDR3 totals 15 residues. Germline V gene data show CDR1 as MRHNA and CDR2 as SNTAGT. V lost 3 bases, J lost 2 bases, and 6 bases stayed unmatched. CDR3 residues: CASSEHVSGQETQYF. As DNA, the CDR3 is TGTGCCAGCAGTGAACATGTTAGCGGGCAAGAGACCCAGTACTTC.

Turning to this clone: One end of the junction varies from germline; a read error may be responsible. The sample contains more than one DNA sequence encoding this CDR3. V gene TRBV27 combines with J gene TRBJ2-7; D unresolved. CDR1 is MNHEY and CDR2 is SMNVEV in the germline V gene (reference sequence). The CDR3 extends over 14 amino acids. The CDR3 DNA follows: TGTGCTAGCAGTTTGACCCGGCAGAACTACGAGCAGTACTTC. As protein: CASSLTRQNYEQYF.

The CDR3 DNA reads as TGTGCCAGCTCACCCCCCCCTACAGAGATCGATGGCTACACCTTC. Its translation is CASSPPPTEIDGYTF. V usage is TRBV18 and J usage is TRBJ1-2; D unclear. Germline lookup yields CDR1 KGHSH and CDR2 LQKENI. The CDR3 extends over 15 amino acids. With 3 bases removed from V and 6 bases from J, the gap between germline ends came to 17 bases.

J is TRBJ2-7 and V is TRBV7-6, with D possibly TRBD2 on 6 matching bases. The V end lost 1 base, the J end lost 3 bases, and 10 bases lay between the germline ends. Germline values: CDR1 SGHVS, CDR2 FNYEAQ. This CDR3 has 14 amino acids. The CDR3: CASSLEEGRYEQYF. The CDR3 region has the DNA TGTGCCAGCAGCTTAGAGGAGGGCCGCTACGAGCAGTACTTC.

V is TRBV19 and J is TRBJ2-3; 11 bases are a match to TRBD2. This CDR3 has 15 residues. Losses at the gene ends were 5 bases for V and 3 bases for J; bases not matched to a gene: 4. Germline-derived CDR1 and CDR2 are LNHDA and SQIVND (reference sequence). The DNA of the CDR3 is TGTGCCAGTAGTGGGTTAGCGGGAGGGACAGATACGCAGTATTTT. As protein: CASSGLAGGTDTQYF.

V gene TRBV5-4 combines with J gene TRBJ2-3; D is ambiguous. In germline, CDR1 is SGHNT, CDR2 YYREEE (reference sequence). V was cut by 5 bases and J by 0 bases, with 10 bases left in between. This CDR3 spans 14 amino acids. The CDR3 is CASRVDSSTDTQYF. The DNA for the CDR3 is TGTGCCAGCAGGGTTGATTCTAGCACAGATACGCAGTATTTT.

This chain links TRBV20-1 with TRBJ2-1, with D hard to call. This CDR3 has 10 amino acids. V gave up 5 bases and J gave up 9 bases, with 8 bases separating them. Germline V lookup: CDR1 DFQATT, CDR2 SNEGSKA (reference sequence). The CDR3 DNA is TGCAGTGCTCAGACCCGTGAGCAGTTCTTC. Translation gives CSAQTREQFF.

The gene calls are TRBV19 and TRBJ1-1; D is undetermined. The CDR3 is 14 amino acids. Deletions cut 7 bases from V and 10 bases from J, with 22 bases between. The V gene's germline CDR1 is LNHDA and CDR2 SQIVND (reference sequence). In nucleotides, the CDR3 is TGTGCCAGTACCGACCCAGGACGTCGGGATATAGCTTTCTTT. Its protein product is CASTDPGRRDIAFF.

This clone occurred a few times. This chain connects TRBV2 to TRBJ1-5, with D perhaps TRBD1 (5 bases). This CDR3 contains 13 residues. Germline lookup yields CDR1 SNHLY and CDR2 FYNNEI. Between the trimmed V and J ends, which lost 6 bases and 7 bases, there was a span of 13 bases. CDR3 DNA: TGTGCCAGCAGCCTGACAGAGAGGCAGCCCCAGCATTTT. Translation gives CASSLTERQPQHF.

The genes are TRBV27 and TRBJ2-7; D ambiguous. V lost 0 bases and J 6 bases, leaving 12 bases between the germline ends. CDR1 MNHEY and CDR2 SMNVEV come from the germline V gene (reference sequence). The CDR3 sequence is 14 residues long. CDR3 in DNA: TGTGCCAGCAGTTTATCGGGAATTAGAGGCGAGCAGTACTTC. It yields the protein CASSLSGIRGEQYF.

The CDR3 bases are TGCGCCAGCAGCCCGGCGGCTAGCGGGGGCCAAGAGACCCAGTACTTC. The encoded protein is CASSPAASGGQETQYF. This chain joins TRBV5-1 and TRBJ2-5, with TRBD2 matching 10 bases. There are 16 residues in the CDR3. The junction had 7 bases not matched to a gene; V was cut back by 4 bases and J by 1 base. Germline assignment: CDR1 SGHRS and CDR2 YFSETQ.

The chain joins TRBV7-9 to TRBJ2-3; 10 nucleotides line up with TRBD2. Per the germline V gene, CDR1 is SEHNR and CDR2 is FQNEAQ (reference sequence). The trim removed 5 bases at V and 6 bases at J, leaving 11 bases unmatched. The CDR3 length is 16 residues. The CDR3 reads CASSAHPGLAMDTQYF. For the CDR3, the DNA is TGTGCCAGCAGCGCGCACCCGGGACTAGCGATGGATACGCAGTATTTT.

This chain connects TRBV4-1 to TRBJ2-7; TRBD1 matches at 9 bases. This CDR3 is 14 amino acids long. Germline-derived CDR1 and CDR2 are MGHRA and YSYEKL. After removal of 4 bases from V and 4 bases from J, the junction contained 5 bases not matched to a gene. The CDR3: CASSLRQGVYEQYF. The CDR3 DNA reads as TGCGCCAGCAGCCTCCGACAGGGGGTATACGAGCAGTACTTC.

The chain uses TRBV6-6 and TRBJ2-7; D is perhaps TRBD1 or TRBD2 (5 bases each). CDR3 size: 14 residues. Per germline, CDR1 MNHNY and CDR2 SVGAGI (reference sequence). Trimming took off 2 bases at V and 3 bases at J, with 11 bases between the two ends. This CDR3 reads CASSYEGFDYEQYF. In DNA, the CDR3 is TGTGCCAGCAGTTACGAGGGGTTCGACTACGAGCAGTACTTC.

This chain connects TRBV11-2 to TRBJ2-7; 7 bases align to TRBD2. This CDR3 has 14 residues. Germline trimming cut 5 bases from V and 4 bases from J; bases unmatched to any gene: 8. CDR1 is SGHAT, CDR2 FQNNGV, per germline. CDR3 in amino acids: CASSLLTGGYEQYF. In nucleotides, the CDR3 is TGTGCCAGCAGCCTGTTAACGGGAGGTTACGAGCAGTACTTC.

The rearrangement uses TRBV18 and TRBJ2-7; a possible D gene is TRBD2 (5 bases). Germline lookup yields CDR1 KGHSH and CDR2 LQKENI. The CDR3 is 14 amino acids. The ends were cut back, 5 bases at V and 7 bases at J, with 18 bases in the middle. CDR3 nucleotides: TGTGCCAGCTCAAAGCGGACGGATGATTGGGAGCAGTACTTC. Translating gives CASSKRTDDWEQYF.

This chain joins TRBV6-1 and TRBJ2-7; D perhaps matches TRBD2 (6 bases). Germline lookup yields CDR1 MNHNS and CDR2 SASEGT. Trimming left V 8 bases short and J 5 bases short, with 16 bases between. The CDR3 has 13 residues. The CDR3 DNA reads TGTGCCAGCTCCGGGACGGGAGACAACGAGCAGTACTTC. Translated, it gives CASSGTGDNEQYF.

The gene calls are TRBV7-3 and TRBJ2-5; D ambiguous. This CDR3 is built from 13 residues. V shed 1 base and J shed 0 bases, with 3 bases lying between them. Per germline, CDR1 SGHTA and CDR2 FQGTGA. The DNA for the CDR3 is TGTGCCAGCAGCTTAAACAACCAAGAGACCCAGTACTTC. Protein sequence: CASSLNNQETQYF.

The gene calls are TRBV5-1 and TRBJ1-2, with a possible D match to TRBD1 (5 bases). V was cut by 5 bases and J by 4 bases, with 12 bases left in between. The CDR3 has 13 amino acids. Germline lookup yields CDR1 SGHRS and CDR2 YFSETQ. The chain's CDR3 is CASRGGVGYGYTF. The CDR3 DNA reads TGCGCCAGCAGAGGAGGGGTGGGCTATGGCTACACCTTC.

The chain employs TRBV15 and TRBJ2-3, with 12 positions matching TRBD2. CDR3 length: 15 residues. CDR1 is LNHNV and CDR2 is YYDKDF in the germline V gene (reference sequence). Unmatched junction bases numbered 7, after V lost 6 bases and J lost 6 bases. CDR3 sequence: CATRLIGLAGDTQYF. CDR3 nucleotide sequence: TGTGCCACCAGACTGATAGGACTAGCGGGGGATACGCAGTATTTT.

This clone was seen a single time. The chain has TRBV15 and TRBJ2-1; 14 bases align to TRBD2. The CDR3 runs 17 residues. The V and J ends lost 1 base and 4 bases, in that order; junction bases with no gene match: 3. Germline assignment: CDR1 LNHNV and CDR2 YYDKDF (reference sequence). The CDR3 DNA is TGTGCCACCAGCAGAGGGGGACTAGCGGGAGCATACAATGAGCAGTTCTTC. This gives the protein CATSRGGLAGAYNEQFF.

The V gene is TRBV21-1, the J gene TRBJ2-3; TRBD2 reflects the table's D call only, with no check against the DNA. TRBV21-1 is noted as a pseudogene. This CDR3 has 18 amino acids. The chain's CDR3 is CASSRTSGRFKGTDTQYF. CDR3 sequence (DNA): TGTGCCAGCAGCAGGACTAGCGGGAGGTTTAAGGGGACAGATACGCAGTATTTT.

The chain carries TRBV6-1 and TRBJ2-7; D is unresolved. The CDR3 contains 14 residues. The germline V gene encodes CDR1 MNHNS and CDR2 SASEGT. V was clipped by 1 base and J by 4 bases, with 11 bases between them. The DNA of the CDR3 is TGTGCCAGCAGTGAAGGCCGGCTAAGGTACGAGCAGTACTTC. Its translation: CASSEGRLRYEQYF.

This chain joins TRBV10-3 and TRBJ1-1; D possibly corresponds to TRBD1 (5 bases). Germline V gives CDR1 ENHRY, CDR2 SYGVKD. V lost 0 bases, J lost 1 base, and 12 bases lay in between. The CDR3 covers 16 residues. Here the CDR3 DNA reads TGTGCCATCAGTGAGTCAAAACCTCAGGGGAACACTGAAGCTTTCTTT. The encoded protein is CAISESKPQGNTEAFF.

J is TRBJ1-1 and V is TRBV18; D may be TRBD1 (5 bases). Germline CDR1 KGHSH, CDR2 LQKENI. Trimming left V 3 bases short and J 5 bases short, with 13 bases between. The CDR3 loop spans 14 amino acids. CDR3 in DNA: TGTGCCAGCTCACCCAAGGCCGGGGGTACTGAAGCTTTCTTT. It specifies CASSPKAGGTEAFF. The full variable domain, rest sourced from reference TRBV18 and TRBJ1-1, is NAGVMQNPRHLVRRRGQEARLRCSPMKGHSHVYWYRQLPEEGLKFMVYLQKENIIDESGMPKERFSAEFPKEGPSILRIQQVVRGDSAAYFCASSPKAGGTEAFFGQGTRLTVV.

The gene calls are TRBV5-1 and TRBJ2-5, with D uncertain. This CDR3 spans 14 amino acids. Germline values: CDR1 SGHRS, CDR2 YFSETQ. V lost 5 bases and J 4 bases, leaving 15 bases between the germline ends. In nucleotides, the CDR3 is TGCGCCAGCAGGAGACGGTCATCCCCAGAGACCCAGTACTTC. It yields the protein CASRRRSSPETQYF. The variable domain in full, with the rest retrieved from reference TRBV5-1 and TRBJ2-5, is KAGVTQTPRYLIKTRGQQVTLSCSPISGHRSVSWYQQTPGQGLQFLFEYFSETQRNKGNFPGRFSGRQFSNSRSEMNVSTLELGDSALYLCASRRRSSPETQYFGPGTRLLVL.

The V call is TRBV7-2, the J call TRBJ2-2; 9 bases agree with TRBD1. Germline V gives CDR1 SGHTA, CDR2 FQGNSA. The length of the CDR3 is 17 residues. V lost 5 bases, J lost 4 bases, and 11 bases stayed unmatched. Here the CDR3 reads CASSPQDRGDGTGELFF. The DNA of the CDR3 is TGTGCCAGCAGCCCCCAGGACAGGGGAGATGGCACCGGGGAGCTGTTTTTT.

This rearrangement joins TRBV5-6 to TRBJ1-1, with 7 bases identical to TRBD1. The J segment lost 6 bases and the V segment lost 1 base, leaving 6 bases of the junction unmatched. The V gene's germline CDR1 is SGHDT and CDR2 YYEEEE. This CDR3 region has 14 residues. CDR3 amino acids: CASSLQGGDPEAFF. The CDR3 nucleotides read TGTGCCAGCAGCTTGCAGGGGGGAGATCCTGAAGCTTTCTTT.

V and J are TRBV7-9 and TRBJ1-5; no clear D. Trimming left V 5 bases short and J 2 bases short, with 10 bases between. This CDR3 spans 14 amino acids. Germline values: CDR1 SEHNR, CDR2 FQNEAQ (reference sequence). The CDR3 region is CASSAPGGNQPQHF. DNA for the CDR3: TGTGCCAGCAGCGCGCCCGGTGGCAATCAGCCCCAGCATTTT.

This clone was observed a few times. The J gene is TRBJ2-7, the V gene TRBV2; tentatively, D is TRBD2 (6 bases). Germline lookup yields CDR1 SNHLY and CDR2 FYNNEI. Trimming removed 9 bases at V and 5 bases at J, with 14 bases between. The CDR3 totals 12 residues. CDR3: CASSRGFHEQYF. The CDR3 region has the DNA TGTGCCAGTTCCCGGGGGTTCCACGAGCAGTACTTC.

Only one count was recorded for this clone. CDR3 loop: CASTYIARADSLTNYGYTF. CDR3 DNA sequence: TGTGCCAGCACCTATATAGCTCGGGCAGACTCTCTAACTAACTATGGCTACACCTTC. This chain links TRBV7-8 with TRBJ1-2; D unclear. The CDR3 loop spans 19 amino acids. Germline V lookup: CDR1 SGHVS, CDR2 FQNEAQ. The germline V and J ends were trimmed by 7 bases and 0 bases, with 27 bases remaining between them.

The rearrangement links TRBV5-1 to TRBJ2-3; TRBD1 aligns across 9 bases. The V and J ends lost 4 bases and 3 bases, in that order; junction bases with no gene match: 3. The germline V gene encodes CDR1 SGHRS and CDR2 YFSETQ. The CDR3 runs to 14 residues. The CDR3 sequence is CASSSDRGTDTQYF. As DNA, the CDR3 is TGCGCCAGCAGCAGTGACAGGGGGACAGATACGCAGTATTTT.